This T cell receptor (beta chain) was captured by sequencing in a study of OX40 agonist ivuxolimab in advanced cancers. At the level of the whole study: Ivuxolimab was an agonistic, fully human IgG2 monoclonal antibody directed against OX40 (CD134), a costimulatory receptor. The monotherapy dose-escalation portion (N ≈ 56 patients) of the phase I ivuxolimab trial is reported in the paper. Intravenous ivuxolimab was administered to patients every 2 weeks at six dose levels: 0.01, 0.1, 0.3, 1.5, 3 and 10 mg/kg. Partial responses were achieved by three dose-escalation patients, of whom one had hepatocellular carcinoma and two had cutaneous melanoma. Of the 50 to 55 dose-escalation patients, hepatocellular carcinoma was present in some 19, melanoma in approximately 15, renal cell carcinoma in 9 and head and neck cancer in 9. In the dose-escalation cohort, 65% to 85% of patients were male, and the mean age was roughly 60 years with a range of roughly 20 to 80. Peripheral TCRbeta sequencing aimed to test whether ivuxolimab altered TCR sequence diversity and caused clonal T-cell expansion. Prior anti-PD-1, anti-PD-L1 or anti-CTLA-4 therapy was permitted, and checkpoint inhibitors had been received by under 50% of dose-escalation patients.

To sequence the TCRbeta CDR3 region, genomic DNA was isolated from the sorted cells. The immunoSEQ Assay was used to sequence the TCRbeta CDR3 regions. Imported from immuneACCESS, the table was reduced by TCRdb to in-frame sequences with V and J called. These copies leave out some clones; in studies compared against another copy, an unresolved V gene accounts for under half, and the cause of the remainder is not known. This sample gives under 70,000 clones in total; over 75% of them show up just once. Jointly, the top ten make up approximately 11% of the sample. CDR1 LGHNA and CDR2 YNFKEQ were looked up in the germline V gene. V and J are truncated by 1 base and 7 bases respectively, leaving an intervening sequence of 10 bases. The CDR3 covers 14 residues, taking in both the cysteine and the phenylalanine. Only the CDR3 part of the read is kept: 42 bases, read in frame from the first base. Patients with a history of autoimmune disease or receiving systemic immunosuppression were excluded from the trial. Peripheral blood for TCR sequencing was drawn from every dose cohort at baseline, at cycle 4 day 1 and at cycle 7 day 1. The samples were drawn from a first-in-human, open-label, multicenter phase I dose-escalation trial of ivuxolimab. The trial enrolled adults with locally advanced or metastatic head and neck squamous cell, hepatocellular, melanoma or renal cell carcinoma. Before TCR sequencing, CD4+ and CD8+ T cells were separately sorted from peripheral blood.

With regard to this clone: The target of this receptor is not known. Base qualities are missing; no much larger clone stands one base away.

On the study overall, not on this receptor specifically: In partial responders in the 0.1-3.0 mg/kg groups, normalized peripheral clonal expansion was found to be among the lowest, especially among CD8+ T cells. The antigen specificity of the clonally expanded peripheral T cells was not determined. After ivuxolimab, CD8+ T cells had more expanded clones than CD4+ T cells on average. Clonal expansion of both CD4+ and CD8+ blood T cells was observed from baseline to week 6 at doses 0.1 to 3.0 mg/kg. Low levels of normalized T-cell clonal expansion were also seen in some patients who did not respond.

The sample consisted of CD4+ or CD8+ T cells sorted from blood, taken in a trial of the OX40 agonist ivuxolimab. The clonotype originates from an adult with an advanced solid tumor such as melanoma, head and neck, liver or kidney cancer. The V and J segments used are TRBV4-2 and TRBJ1-4; no D gene can be assigned with confidence. The base sequence is TGTGCCAGCAGCCAAGGCCTCGGGGTTGAAAAACTGTTTTTT. Translated, it reads CASSQGLGVEKLFF.